This T cell receptor beta chain was retrieved from a study of identical twins. This CDR3 is 15 amino acids long. Germline loops: CDR1 DFQATT, CDR2 SNEGSKA (reference sequence). The V segment lost 5 bases and the J segment 9 bases; nucleotides outside the gene matches: 16. A remark on this clonotype: The target antigen is unknown.

General study results and limits: These conclusions were based on statistical analysis (cross-sectional, not following the same donors).

Each CDR3 protein is one row after TCRdb ran MiXCR on the 5' RACE reads. The sample lists about 190,000 distinct CDR3 sequences, about 15% seen once, with around 40% in the top ten. This sample also belongs to another study, concerning T cells expressing NK-cell markers.

The V and J genes are TRBV20-1 and TRBJ2-1; the match to TRBD1 covers 7 bases. Material: CD8+ T cells sorted from blood. This receptor was obtained from a woman aged 18 to 35 in good health. DNA for the CDR3: TGCAGTGCTGACCAACCTGGGACAGCTCTCTTTGAGCAGTTCTTC. Protein sequence: CSADQPGTALFEQFF.